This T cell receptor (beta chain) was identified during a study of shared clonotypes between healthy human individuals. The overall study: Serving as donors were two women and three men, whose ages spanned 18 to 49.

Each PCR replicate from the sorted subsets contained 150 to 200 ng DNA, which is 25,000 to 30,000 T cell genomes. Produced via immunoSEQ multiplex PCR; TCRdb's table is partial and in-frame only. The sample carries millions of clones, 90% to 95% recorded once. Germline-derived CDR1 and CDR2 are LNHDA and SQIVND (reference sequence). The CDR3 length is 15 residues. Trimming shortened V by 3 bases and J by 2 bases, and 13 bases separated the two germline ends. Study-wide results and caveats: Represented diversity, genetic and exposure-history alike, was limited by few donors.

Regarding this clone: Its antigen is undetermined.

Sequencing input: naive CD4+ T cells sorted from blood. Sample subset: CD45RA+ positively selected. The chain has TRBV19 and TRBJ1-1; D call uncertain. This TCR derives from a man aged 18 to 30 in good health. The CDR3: CASSIGFGQNTEAFF. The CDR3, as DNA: TGTGCCAGTAGTATTGGGTTCGGGCAAAACACTGAAGCTTTCTTT.